Below, 24 T cell receptor beta chains from the same sample are listed, as sequenced in a study of response to subunit inactivated influenza vaccine. TCRdb fed the RT-PCR reads into MiXCR, producing one record per CDR3 protein. The sample yields 700,000 to 900,000 distinct CDR3 sequences, 21% seen once. The specimen comprised PBMCs from blood, sampled 5 to 6 days after vaccination. These receptors all come from a man in his fifties who received an inactivated influenza vaccine.

The chain has TRBV7-2 and TRBJ2-5; D remains ambiguous. This CDR3 has 16 amino acids. Trimming took off 5 bases at V and 0 bases at J, with 16 bases between the two ends. Germline CDR1 is SGHTA and CDR2 is FQGNSA. CDR3 DNA: TGTGCCAGCAGCCGGGTCTCTACCGGGCACCAAGAGACCCAGTACTTC. Encoded protein: CASSRVSTGHQETQYF.

This clonotype was found a few times. The J gene is TRBJ2-7, the V gene TRBV20-1, with 13 bases identical to TRBD2. The CDR3 is 17 amino acids. CDR1 DFQATT and CDR2 SNEGSKA come from the germline V gene (reference sequence). The V gene end was trimmed by 3 bases and the J gene end by 0 bases; junction bases not matched to a gene: 8. CDR3 residues: CSARGLAGQPASYEQYF. The CDR3 DNA reads as TGCAGTGCTAGGGGACTAGCGGGACAACCGGCCTCCTACGAGCAGTACTTC.

This clonotype was counted between two and nine times. The chain couples TRBV3-1 to TRBJ2-7; a weak D match, TRBD2 (6 bases). Germline V gives CDR1 LGHDT, CDR2 YNNKEL (reference sequence). This CDR3 region has 14 residues. Trimming left V 1 base short and J 7 bases short, with 14 bases between. CDR3: CASSQAYGTREQYF. The DNA for the CDR3 is TGTGCCAGCAGCCAAGCCTATGGGACTCGGGAGCAGTACTTC.

This sequence joins TRBV5-1 and TRBJ2-5; D tentatively fits TRBD1 or TRBD2 (6 bases each). Trimming removed 4 bases from V and 1 base from J, with 17 bases in between. The CDR3 totals 16 residues. Germline V CDR1 and CDR2: SGHRS, YFSETQ. CDR3 sequence: CASSGNRGGLQETQYF. The CDR3 DNA reads as TGCGCCAGCAGCGGGAATAGAGGGGGACTCCAAGAGACCCAGTACTTC.

A single count supports this clonotype. The chain joins TRBV11-2 to TRBJ2-1; TRBD2 aligns across 9 bases. Losses at the gene ends were 5 bases for V and 8 bases for J; bases not matched to a gene: 10. The germline V gene has CDR1 SGHAT and CDR2 FQNNGV. The CDR3 runs 15 residues. The CDR3 nucleotides are TGTGCCAGCAGCCGCGGGGGGGCGGAGGGAGATGAGCAGTTCTTC. Translation gives CASSRGGAEGDEQFF. Drawing the rest from reference TRBV11-2 and TRBJ2-1, the complete variable domain is EAGVAQSPRYKIIEKRQSVAFWCNPISGHATLYWYQQILGQGPKLLIQFQNNGVVDDSQLPKDRFSAERLKGVDSTLKIQPAKLEDSAVYLCASSRGGAEGDEQFFGPGTRLTVL.

This clonotype was observed at least ten times. This chain connects TRBV29-1 to TRBJ1-2; tentatively, D is TRBD1 (5 bases). Deletions cut 5 bases from V and 7 bases from J, with 14 bases between. Germline CDR1 SQVTM, CDR2 ANQGSEA. CDR3 length equals 12 residues. The CDR3 DNA is TGCAGCGTTACCGGGACCAAGAGTGGCTACACCTTC. Translating it yields CSVTGTKSGYTF.

This clonotype was counted between two and nine times. The chain couples TRBV24-1 to TRBJ2-7, with 8 bases identical to TRBD1. The ends lost 4 bases at V and 2 bases at J; junction bases unmatched: 6. This CDR3 is 15 amino acids long. Looked up from germline, CDR1 is KGHDR and CDR2 is SFDVKD. This CDR3 reads CATSDPRDRTYEQYF. In DNA form, the CDR3 reads TGTGCCACCAGTGACCCCCGGGACAGGACCTACGAGCAGTACTTC.

V and J are TRBV29-1 and TRBJ1-2, with D perhaps TRBD1 (5 bases). The germline V gene encodes CDR1 SQVTM and CDR2 ANQGSEA. V was pared by 6 bases and J by 3 bases, with 14 bases between. There are 13 residues in the CDR3. CDR3 nucleotides: TGCAGCGTCGACGGGACCACCGACTATGGCTACACCTTC. It translates to CSVDGTTDYGYTF. The whole variable domain, filled in from reference TRBV29-1 and TRBJ1-2, reads SAVISQKPSRDICQRGTSLTIQCQVDSQVTMMFWYRQQPGQSLTLIATANQGSEATYESGFVIDKFPISRPNLTFSTLTVSNMSPEDSSIYLCSVDGTTDYGYTFGSGTRLTVV.

This clonotype has ten or more counts. This chain joins TRBV29-1 and TRBJ1-1; the match to TRBD1 covers 9 bases. Per the germline V gene, CDR1 is SQVTM and CDR2 is ANQGSEA. V dropped 6 bases and J dropped 5; count of bases not matched to a gene: 7. This CDR3 comprises 13 residues. The CDR3 loop is CSVSGTGRTEAFF. Here the CDR3 DNA reads TGCAGCGTGTCCGGGACAGGGAGGACTGAAGCTTTCTTT.

This clonotype was picked up many times. This rearrangement joins TRBV12-3 or TRBV12-4 to TRBJ2-7; tentatively, D is TRBD1 or TRBD2 (5 bases each). The CDR3 covers 13 residues. The ends were cut back, 3 bases at V and 5 bases at J, with 11 bases in the middle. CDR3 protein: CASSLRGSNEQYF. The DNA for the CDR3 is TGTGCCAGCAGTTTGAGGGGCAGCAACGAGCAGTACTTC.

This chain uses TRBV12-3 or TRBV12-4 with TRBJ2-5; TRBD2 matches at 10 bases. V dropped 5 bases and J dropped 0; count of bases not matched to a gene: 9. The CDR3 has 17 amino acids. The CDR3 DNA reads as TGTGCCAGCAGTGCCCGAACTAGCGGGGACAACCAAGAGACCCAGTACTTC. Translating it yields CASSARTSGDNQETQYF.

This chain joins TRBV5-1 and TRBJ2-5; a possible D gene is TRBD2 (6 bases). The CDR3 covers 16 residues. Per germline, CDR1 SGHRS and CDR2 YFSETQ. V was clipped by 0 bases and J by 1 base, with 13 bases between them. The CDR3 sequence: CASSLVGGTFQETQYF. CDR3 in DNA: TGCGCCAGCAGCTTGGTAGGCGGGACCTTCCAAGAGACCCAGTACTTC.

J is TRBJ2-5 and V is TRBV20-1; TRBD1 might be the D (6 bases). CDR3 length: 12 amino acids. Germline lookup yields CDR1 DFQATT and CDR2 SNEGSKA (reference sequence). CDR3 sequence: CSATGSRETQYF. The DNA of the CDR3 is TGCAGCGCAACAGGGTCGCGGGAGACCCAGTACTTC.

The chain has TRBV6-2 or TRBV6-3 and TRBJ2-1; the D call may be TRBD1 or TRBD2 (5 bases each). Trimming removed 2 bases at V and 7 bases at J, with 12 bases between. Per germline, CDR1 MNHEY and CDR2 SVGEGT. This CDR3 is built from 14 residues. The CDR3 nucleotides read TGTGCCAGCAGTTACCGAAGGGACGGGAATGAGCAGTTCTTC. Translating gives CASSYRRDGNEQFF.

This clonotype was seen at least ten times. The V gene is TRBV12-3 or TRBV12-4, the J gene TRBJ2-7; the D gene is possibly TRBD1 (5 bases). This CDR3 contains 14 residues. V was trimmed by 2 bases and J by 2 bases, leaving 10 bases between them. The CDR3 loop is CASSLSDSPYEQYF. The CDR3 nucleotides read TGTGCCAGCAGTTTATCTGACAGCCCCTACGAGCAGTACTTC.

The chain's CDR3 is CSERSGFDNEQFF. CDR3 nucleotides: TGCAGTGAAAGGTCCGGGTTCGACAATGAGCAGTTCTTC. The gene calls are TRBV20-1 and TRBJ2-1, with no clear D. V lost 7 bases, J lost 5 bases, and 15 bases lay in between. This CDR3 has 13 residues. Per the germline V gene, CDR1 is DFQATT and CDR2 is SNEGSKA (reference sequence).

The CDR3 nucleotides are TGTGCCAGCAGCCGGGATTTCGGGGAGCTGTTTTTT. Its translation is CASSRDFGELFF. V gene TRBV3-1 combines with J gene TRBJ2-2; D remains unclear. This CDR3 is built from 12 residues. Germline CDR1 and CDR2: LGHDT and YNNKEL (reference sequence). Trimming stripped 4 bases from V and 7 bases from J, with 7 bases between.

The V gene is TRBV3-1, the J gene TRBJ2-7; maybe TRBD1 (5 bases). V shed 4 bases and J shed 4 bases, with 11 bases lying between them. CDR3 length: 13 amino acids. Germline CDR1 is LGHDT and CDR2 is YNNKEL (reference sequence). In DNA, the CDR3 is TGTGCCAGCAGCCTCGGACATAGATACGAGCAGTACTTC. Translating gives CASSLGHRYEQYF.

This clonotype has just a few counts. The V call is TRBV5-1, the J call TRBJ2-7; 10 positions agree with TRBD2. Trimming cost V 1 base and J 0 bases; bases outside gene matches: 4. Per germline, CDR1 SGHRS and CDR2 YFSETQ. The CDR3 covers 16 residues. The CDR3 sequence: CASSLNSGGTSYEQYF. CDR3 DNA sequence: TGCGCCAGCAGCTTGAATAGCGGGGGGACCTCCTACGAGCAGTACTTC.

This clonotype was counted between two and nine times. The chain recombines TRBV15 with TRBJ1-6; D may be TRBD1 (6 bases). The CDR3 extends over 14 amino acids. V was shortened by 0 bases and J by 10 bases, with 10 bases between the two germline ends. Germline V gene sequence: CDR1 LNHNV, CDR2 YYDKDF (reference sequence). CDR3 nucleotide sequence: TGTGCCACCAGCAGAGAGGCAGGGGTATCACCCCTCCACTTT. Protein: CATSREAGVSPLHF. The variable domain in full, completed from reference TRBV15 and TRBJ1-6, reads DAMVIQNPRYQVTQFGKPVTLSCSQTLNHNVMYWYQQKSSQAPKLLFHYYDKDFNNEADTPDNFQSRRPNTSFCFLDIRSPGLGDTAMYLCATSREAGVSPLHFGNGTRLTVT.

There are many counts of this clonotype. The chain combines TRBV20-1 with TRBJ2-7, with TRBD2 matching over 12 bases. Germline V gives CDR1 DFQATT, CDR2 SNEGSKA (reference sequence). The CDR3 consists of 14 residues. Trimming took 6 bases from V and 3 from J; bases not matched to a gene: 6. The CDR3 loop is CSAPLAGGSYEQYF. Here the CDR3 DNA reads TGCAGTGCCCCACTAGCGGGAGGTAGCTACGAGCAGTACTTC.

The chain combines TRBV20-1 with TRBJ2-1; a weak D match, TRBD2 (7 bases). The CDR3 has 14 amino acids. Trimming took off 3 bases at V and 2 bases at J, with 11 bases between the two ends. Germline loops: CDR1 DFQATT, CDR2 SNEGSKA (reference sequence). The CDR3 loop reads CSASGGLTYNEQFF. CDR3 nucleotide sequence: TGCAGTGCTAGCGGGGGGCTAACCTACAATGAGCAGTTCTTC.

This clonotype has a count of ten or more. The rearrangement links TRBV7-9 to TRBJ2-5; 12 bases match TRBD2. Germline lookup yields CDR1 SEHNR and CDR2 FQNEAQ (reference sequence). The CDR3 runs 15 residues. J gave up 2 bases and V 5 bases, and 3 bases lay outside the gene matches. The CDR3 nucleotides are TGTGCCAGCAGCCCTGGACTAGCGGGACAAGAGACCCAGTACTTC. Translated, it gives CASSPGLAGQETQYF.

The V call is TRBV20-1, the J call TRBJ1-5; 7 bases fit TRBD1. Germline lookup yields CDR1 DFQATT and CDR2 SNEGSKA (reference sequence). The CDR3 extends over 15 amino acids. Trimming took 3 bases from V and 5 from J; bases not matched to a gene: 10. CDR3 residues: CSASRRGQVYQPQHF. CDR3 bases: TGCAGTGCTAGCAGGAGGGGGCAAGTTTATCAGCCCCAGCATTTT.